These T cell receptor beta chains were read from a single sample in a study of shared clonotypes between healthy human individuals. The protocol was immunoSEQ multiplex PCR, while the TCRdb copy is restricted to in-frame clones and leaves out a portion. The sample shows 750,000 to 1,000,000 clones, 80% to 95% of them seen only once. Sequences were obtained from naive CD8+ T cells sorted from blood. The receptors were sampled from a man aged 25 to 40 in good health. Each CDR3 is given with its conserved first and last residue. Fields, in order: J gene, clone size, V gene, CDR3 length, D gene, CDR3 DNA, CDR3 protein. A D gene is named only where the DNA matches it firmly. Size is omitted from some rows. Given values are once, few, many or a class for expanded clones.

J: TRBJ2-3; size: NA; V: TRBV2; length: 12; D: NA; DNA: TGTGCCAGCAGTGAACCCGGTTTGGAGCAGTATTTT; CDR3: CASSEPGLEQYF
J: TRBJ2-1; size: few; V: TRBV2; length: 20; D: TRBD2; DNA: TGTGCCAGCAGTGAAGGACTGACTAGCGGGAGAACTCGCACCTACAATGAGCAGTTCTTC; CDR3: CASSEGLTSGRTRTYNEQFF
J: TRBJ1-1; size: NA; V: TRBV7-8; length: 12; D: NA; DNA: TGTGCCAGCAGCTTAGTGTCAGCTGAAGCTTTCTTT; CDR3: CASSLVSAEAFF
J: TRBJ1-1; size: NA; V: TRBV19; length: 14; D: NA; DNA: TGTGCCAGTAGTGTCGGACCGGAATCGGCTGAAGCTTTCTTT; CDR3: CASSVGPESAEAFF
J: TRBJ2-3; size: NA; V: TRBV2; length: 14; D: TRBD1; DNA: TGTGCCAGCAGTCCGGGACAGAGCACAGATACGCAGTATTTT; CDR3: CASSPGQSTDTQYF
J: TRBJ2-5; size: NA; V: TRBV27; length: 10; D: NA; DNA: TGTGCCGCCGCCTGGGAGACCCAGTACTTC; CDR3: CAAAWETQYF
J: TRBJ2-3; size: NA; V: TRBV27; length: 12; D: NA; DNA: TGTGCGGCGGGACTCGGGGTGGATACGCAGTATTTT; CDR3: CAAGLGVDTQYF
J: TRBJ1-2; size: NA; V: TRBV27; length: 15; D: TRBD1; DNA: TGTGCCAGCAGTGGAAACAGGGGGCTTAACTATGGCTACACCTTC; CDR3: CASSGNRGLNYGYTF
J: TRBJ1-1; size: NA; V: TRBV28; length: 16; D: NA; DNA: TGTGCCAGCAGTCACTTTGGACAGTCCGGGTACACTGAAGCTTTCTTT; CDR3: CASSHFGQSGYTEAFF
J: TRBJ2-5; size: NA; V: TRBV7-9; length: 16; D: NA; DNA: TGTGCCAGCAGCTATATACAAAAAAAGTTGGGAGAGACCCAGTACTTC; CDR3: CASSYIQKKLGETQYF
J: TRBJ2-1; size: NA; V: TRBV27; length: 15; D: NA; DNA: TGTGCCAGCAGTTTAGGTCTGGGGTCCTACAATGAGCAGTTCTTC; CDR3: CASSLGLGSYNEQFF
J: TRBJ1-4; size: once; V: TRBV28; length: 18; D: NA; DNA: TGTGCCAGCAGTTTTCCCGGACCTTGGATTACAACTAATGAAAAACTGTTTTTT; CDR3: CASSFPGPWITTNEKLFF
J: TRBJ1-5; size: NA; V: TRBV6-1; length: 14; D: TRBD1; DNA: TGTGCCAGCAGGGACAGGAAAAGCAATCAGCCCCAGCATTTT; CDR3: CASRDRKSNQPQHF
J: TRBJ1-1; size: NA; V: TRBV28; length: 13; D: TRBD1; DNA: TGTGCCAGCACTTCGACAGGGGAATACGAAGCTTTCTTT; CDR3: CASTSTGEYEAFF
J: TRBJ1-1; size: once; V: TRBV6-5; length: 13; D: NA; DNA: TGTGCCAGCAGTTACAAAGAGTCCACTGAAGCTTTCTTT; CDR3: CASSYKESTEAFF
J: TRBJ2-1; size: once; V: TRBV7-8; length: 11; D: TRBD1; DNA: TGTGCCAGCAGCCAGGGACAGGGGCAGTTCTTC; CDR3: CASSQGQGQFF
J: TRBJ2-1; size: once; V: TRBV7-9; length: 17; D: TRBD2; DNA: TGTGCCAGCAGGAGGACTAGCGGGAACCTCACCTACAATGAGCAGTTCTTC; CDR3: CASRRTSGNLTYNEQFF
J: TRBJ1-1; size: NA; V: TRBV5-8; length: 14; D: NA; DNA: TGTGCCAGCAGAGCAGGGTTCGGGTACACTGAAGCTTTCTTT; CDR3: CASRAGFGYTEAFF
J: TRBJ1-4; size: NA; V: TRBV7-9; length: 15; D: NA; DNA: TGTGCCAGCAGCCTTTTGGAGGGGGGAAATGAAAAACTGTTTTTT; CDR3: CASSLLEGGNEKLFF
J: TRBJ2-1; size: NA; V: TRBV2; length: 14; D: NA; DNA: TGTGCCAGCAGCGAGCGGACCACCTACAATGAGCAGTTCTTC; CDR3: CASSERTTYNEQFF
J: TRBJ2-5; size: NA; V: TRBV4-1; length: 15; D: NA; DNA: TGCGCCAGCAGCCACCCCGTTGGGTACCAAGAGACCCAGTACTTC; CDR3: CASSHPVGYQETQYF
J: TRBJ1-2; size: NA; V: TRBV7-8; length: 14; D: NA; DNA: TGTGCCAGCAGTCGAGGGACCGCTAACTATGGCTACACCTTC; CDR3: CASSRGTANYGYTF
J: TRBJ1-2; size: NA; V: TRBV28; length: 13; D: NA; DNA: TGTGCCAGCAGCCTCATTCGGGGGCGTGGGTACACCTTC; CDR3: CASSLIRGRGYTF
J: TRBJ2-5; size: NA; V: TRBV7-9; length: 16; D: NA; DNA: TGTGCCAGCAGCTTAGGAGGTAGCTGGAGGCAAGAGACCCAGTACTTC; CDR3: CASSLGGSWRQETQYF
J: TRBJ2-1; size: NA; V: TRBV11-2; length: 15; D: TRBD1; DNA: TGTGCCAGCAGCACAAAGGGCAACAGGGGTAGTGAGCAGTTCTTC; CDR3: CASSTKGNRGSEQFF
J: TRBJ2-1; size: NA; V: TRBV4-1; length: 18; D: NA; DNA: TGCGCCAGCAGCCAAGAGGTCTGGGCCCCTAGCTCCTACAATGAGCAGTTCTTC; CDR3: CASSQEVWAPSSYNEQFF
J: TRBJ2-1; size: NA; V: TRBV11-3; length: 16; D: TRBD2; DNA: TGTGCCAGCAGCCCCCCCACTAGCGGGAGACACAATGAGCAGTTCTTC; CDR3: CASSPPTSGRHNEQFF
J: TRBJ2-4; size: NA; V: TRBV7-3; length: 15; D: NA; DNA: TGTGCCAGCAGCTTAAACCCCCGGCCCAAAAACATTCAGTACTTC; CDR3: CASSLNPRPKNIQYF
J: TRBJ2-2; size: once; V: TRBV7-9; length: 17; D: NA; DNA: TGTGCCAGCAGCTTCTCGAAGGTTCCCGCGAACACCGGGGAGCTGTTTTTT; CDR3: CASSFSKVPANTGELFF
J: TRBJ2-7; size: NA; V: TRBV4-1; length: 17; D: NA; DNA: TGCGCCAGCAGCTCAAGAGCTGCCGGGACGGACCCCTACGAGCAGTACTTC; CDR3: CASSSRAAGTDPYEQYF
J: TRBJ2-1; size: once; V: TRBV29-1; length: 13; D: TRBD2; DNA: TGCAGCGTTGAAGATTGGGAGGGCCCTGAGCAGTTCTTC; CDR3: CSVEDWEGPEQFF
J: TRBJ2-2; size: NA; V: TRBV5-1; length: 16; D: NA; DNA: TGCGCCAGCAGCTTGGCCGGATGGGGGTTGGACGGGGAGCTGTTTTTT; CDR3: CASSLAGWGLDGELFF
J: TRBJ2-1; size: NA; V: TRBV5-5; length: 15; D: NA; DNA: TGTGCCAGCAGCTTTCTACCTGAGGGCTACAATGAGCAGTTCTTC; CDR3: CASSFLPEGYNEQFF
J: TRBJ1-5; size: NA; V: TRBV15; length: 14; D: NA; DNA: TGTGCCACCAGCGCCGGGACCGTGAATCAGCCCCAGCATTTT; CDR3: CATSAGTVNQPQHF
J: TRBJ2-2; size: NA; V: TRBV4-3; length: 20; D: TRBD1; DNA: TGCGCCAGCAGCCAAGGCCTGACAGGGGGCACTGTAACGAACACCGGGGAGCTGTTTTTT; CDR3: CASSQGLTGGTVTNTGELFF
J: TRBJ2-7; size: NA; V: TRBV7-2; length: 16; D: NA; DNA: TGTGCCAGCAGCCGATTGATTTCGGGAGCCACAGGAGAGCAGTACTTC; CDR3: CASSRLISGATGEQYF
J: TRBJ2-1; size: NA; V: TRBV11-3; length: 16; D: TRBD2; DNA: TGTGCCAGCAGCTCGACTAGCGGGAGTGGGGACAATGAGCAGTTCTTC; CDR3: CASSSTSGSGDNEQFF
J: TRBJ2-5; size: NA; V: TRBV18; length: 13; D: NA; DNA: TGTGCCAGCTCACGGGGGGCGCAAGAGACCCAGTACTTC; CDR3: CASSRGAQETQYF
J: TRBJ1-5; size: NA; V: TRBV19; length: 15; D: TRBD1; DNA: TGTGCCAGTAGCCGGGACAGCCTTAGCAATCAGCCCCAGCATTTT; CDR3: CASSRDSLSNQPQHF
J: TRBJ2-7; size: NA; V: TRBV27; length: 16; D: TRBD1; DNA: TGTGCCAGCAGGCGACAGGGTACTAAAAACTCCTACGAGCAGTACTTC; CDR3: CASRRQGTKNSYEQYF
J: TRBJ2-1; size: NA; V: TRBV11-2; length: 14; D: TRBD1; DNA: TGTGCCAGCATGTCCGGGACAGGGGGCACTGAGCAGTTCTTC; CDR3: CASMSGTGGTEQFF
J: TRBJ2-7; size: NA; V: TRBV6-1; length: 13; D: NA; DNA: TGTGCCAGCAGTGATTCCGTCTTCTACGAGCAGTACTTC; CDR3: CASSDSVFYEQYF